This T cell receptor (beta chain) was found in a study of cytomegalovirus exposure and HLA in healthy donors. Study-level information: A previous analysis identified around 120 million unique TCR beta sequences derived from 180 million or so T cells.

Germline CDR1 is MNHEY and CDR2 is SMNVEV (reference sequence). The CDR3 covers 16 residues. V lost 3 bases and J lost 5; bases outside the gene matches: 11. This clone appeared once. Its matching antigen is unknown. The PCR had 60 Vbeta and 13 Jbeta primers. Here immunoSEQ multiplex PCR was the method, and the copy in TCRdb shows in-frame clones only, minus some. In the table there are under 150,000 clones, roughly 79% of which are singletons. Findings and caveats of the study: The authors listed roughly 150 TCR beta chains as cytomegalovirus-associated. As confirmed in vitro, a few CMV-associated chains were specific for CMV antigens. Rare sequences made up most TCRs, while some public TCRs were found in many donors.

The chain links TRBV27 to TRBJ2-3, with 7 positions matching TRBD2. Material: PBMCs. The TCR sequence derives from a young woman in good health and CMV-seronegative. The CDR3 sequence: CASSLRGLPGGDTQYF. The CDR3 DNA is TGTGCCAGCAGTTTGAGGGGACTACCTGGGGGAGATACGCAGTATTTT.